These 25 T cell receptor beta chains were all obtained from the same sample, sequenced in a study of T cells in narcolepsy. Sequencing used immunoSEQ multiplex PCR; TCRdb keeps in-frame clones, though not all of them. The sample lists approximately 32,000 clones; about four fifths were seen once. The sample taken for sequencing was CD45RA- memory CD4+ T cells from PBMCs. These receptors originate from a human donor with narcolepsy.

The rearrangement links TRBV29-1 to TRBJ2-3; weak D call: TRBD2 (5 bases). Trimming cost V 8 bases and J 11 bases, with 14 bases left between them. The CDR3 runs 10 residues. CDR1 and CDR2 (germline): SQVTM, ANQGSEA. CDR3 coding DNA: TGCAGCTTTCGCAGCGGCAGGCAGTATTTT. Protein product: CSFRSGRQYF.

This clone was picked up one time. CDR3 in amino acids: CASSDQLAATDTQYF. The CDR3 DNA is TGTGCCAGCAGTGATCAGCTAGCGGCCACAGATACGCAGTATTTT. The J gene is TRBJ2-3, the V gene TRBV6-1; 7 bases map to TRBD2. Germline loops: CDR1 MNHNS, CDR2 SASEGT. With V trimmed by 3 bases and J by 2 bases, 5 bases remained unmatched. This CDR3 comprises 15 residues.

The chain couples TRBV5-1 to TRBJ2-7; perhaps TRBD1 as D (5 bases). V lost 4 bases to trimming and J lost 3 bases, with 14 bases between them. The CDR3 spans 14 residues. Germline CDR1 and CDR2: SGHRS and YFSETQ. CDR3 residues: CASSPGQGFYEQYF. The CDR3 bases are TGCGCCAGCAGCCCAGGGCAGGGTTTCTACGAGCAGTACTTC.

The chain employs TRBV6-1 and TRBJ1-3; maybe TRBD1 (6 bases). The V end lost 5 bases, the J end lost 0 bases, and 11 bases lay between the germline ends. CDR3 size: 15 residues. Germline values: CDR1 MNHNS, CDR2 SASEGT. CDR3 region: CASSKGGGSGNTIYF. The CDR3 DNA sequence: TGTGCCAGCAGTAAAGGAGGGGGCTCTGGAAACACCATATATTTT.

The CDR3 DNA reads as TGTGCCAGCAGTCGCACGGGGGAGACCCAGTACTTC. Protein sequence: CASSRTGETQYF. V is TRBV28 and J is TRBJ2-5; D is possibly TRBD2 (5 bases). V shed 5 bases and J shed 5 bases, with 9 bases lying between them. The length of the CDR3 is 12 residues. Germline assignment: CDR1 MDHEN and CDR2 SYDVKM.

The chain has TRBV6-1 and TRBJ2-3, with a tentative D call TRBD2 (6 bases). CDR1 is MNHNS, CDR2 SASEGT, per germline. Trimming shortened V by 6 bases and J by 4 bases, and 14 bases separated the two germline ends. The CDR3 runs 14 residues. The CDR3 DNA follows: TGTGCCAGCAGGGTGCAGCGGGTGGCAGATACGCAGTATTTT. Protein product: CASRVQRVADTQYF.

The gene calls are TRBV10-1 and TRBJ2-1; no reliable D call. Germline CDR1 is WNHNN and CDR2 is SYGVQD (reference sequence). V lost 3 bases and J 6 bases, leaving 12 bases between the germline ends. The CDR3 contains 14 residues. The CDR3 reads CASSDQVLSNEQFF. CDR3 bases: TGCGCCAGCAGTGATCAGGTTTTGAGCAATGAGCAGTTCTTC.

Here the CDR3 DNA reads TGCGCCAGCAGCTCCGCTCCAGGGGCTGGAAACACCATATATTTT. Protein sequence: CASSSAPGAGNTIYF. The chain has TRBV4-1 and TRBJ1-3, with D maybe TRBD1 (6 bases). Germline V gene sequence: CDR1 MGHRA, CDR2 YSYEKL. Trimming shortened V by 5 bases and J by 2 bases, and 13 bases separated the two germline ends. The CDR3 totals 15 residues.

This clone turned up a few times. This chain links TRBV28 with TRBJ1-5; 8 nucleotides agree with TRBD1. CDR1 is MDHEN and CDR2 is SYDVKM in the germline V gene. The CDR3 extends over 14 amino acids. The ends lost 9 bases at V and 1 base at J; junction bases unmatched: 5. CDR3 residues: CASLRTGSNQPQHF. The CDR3, as DNA: TGTGCCAGTCTGAGGACAGGGAGCAATCAGCCCCAGCATTTT. Full variable domain (remainder filled in from reference TRBV28 and TRBJ1-5): DVKVTQSSRYLVKRTGEKVFLECVQDMDHENMFWYRQDPGLGLRLIYFSYDVKMKEKGDIPEGYSVSREKKERFSLILESASTNQTSMYLCASLRTGSNQPQHFGDGTRLSIL.

This clone came up once. V is TRBV28 and J is TRBJ2-5; D is unresolved. Germline CDR1 is MDHEN and CDR2 is SYDVKM. The CDR3 spans 14 residues. The V end lost 2 bases, the J end lost 7 bases, and 14 bases lay between the germline ends. CDR3 residues: CASSLIVGLRTQYF. CDR3 DNA: TGTGCCAGCAGTTTAATAGTTGGCCTTCGGACCCAGTACTTC.

V and J are TRBV5-4 and TRBJ1-1, with D uncertain. Germline CDR1 is SGHNT and CDR2 is YYREEE (reference sequence). V was trimmed by 4 bases and J by 1 base, leaving 11 bases between them. The CDR3 contains 14 residues. DNA of the CDR3: TGTGCCAGCAGCGCCACAGTGGGGAACACTGAAGCTTTCTTT. Amino acids: CASSATVGNTEAFF.

The chain employs TRBV5-4 and TRBJ2-3, with D unresolved. CDR3 length equals 16 residues. Germline V CDR1 and CDR2: SGHNT, YYREEE (reference sequence). V gave up 0 bases and J gave up 6 bases, with 17 bases separating them. CDR3 DNA sequence: TGTGCCAGCAGCTTGGCTGCCCGCGGTGCAGGCGATACGCAGTATTTT. It encodes CASSLAARGAGDTQYF.

This clone was detected once. The genes are TRBV5-1 and TRBJ1-1; no clear D gene. CDR1 is SGHRS and CDR2 is YFSETQ in the germline V gene. The CDR3 covers 16 residues. V gave up 4 bases and J gave up 6 bases, with 22 bases separating them. The CDR3 protein is CASSPYTLESRAEAFF. CDR3 bases: TGCGCCAGCAGCCCCTACACCTTGGAGTCGAGGGCTGAAGCTTTCTTT.

The chain couples TRBV19 to TRBJ2-2; 14 bases fit TRBD2. J gave up 1 base and V 6 bases, and 1 base lay outside the gene matches. Germline loops: CDR1 LNHDA, CDR2 SQIVND (reference sequence). The CDR3 runs 16 residues. The CDR3 nucleotides are TGTGCCAGTAGCGGACTAGCGGGGGGGAACACCGGGGAGCTGTTTTTT. This gives the protein CASSGLAGGNTGELFF.

The chain joins TRBV18 to TRBJ1-6; the D is unclear. The CDR3 is 12 residues long. V lost 6 bases to trimming and J lost 2 bases, with 2 bases between them. CDR1 is KGHSH and CDR2 is LQKENI in the germline V gene. As DNA, the CDR3 is TGTGCCAGCTCGACCTATAATTCACCCCTCCACTTT. As protein: CASSTYNSPLHF.

The gene calls are TRBV21-1 and TRBJ2-2; the D call in the table, TRBD1, was not verified against the DNA. TRBV21-1 is tagged as a pseudogene. CDR3 length: 15 amino acids. CDR3 region: CASTTDRKATGELFF. The DNA for the CDR3 is TGTGCCAGCACCACAGACAGGAAGGCCACCGGGGAGCTGTTTTTT.

This chain joins TRBV7-2 and TRBJ2-4; tentatively, D is TRBD1 or TRBD2 (5 bases each). The CDR3 totals 15 residues. Germline V lookup: CDR1 SGHTA, CDR2 FQGNSA. V shed 1 base and J shed 5 bases, with 12 bases lying between them. The CDR3 nucleotides read TGTGCCAGCAGCTTAGAAGGGGACGGCCAAAACATTCAGTACTTC. Translating gives CASSLEGDGQNIQYF.

The chain joins TRBV28 to TRBJ2-5, with D perhaps TRBD2 (6 bases). The last part of the DNA fits TRBJ2-7 better; the J call may be wrong. The CDR3 loop spans 13 amino acids. Germline-derived CDR1 and CDR2 are MDHEN and SYDVKM. The CDR3, as DNA: TGTGCCAGCAGCGTCGGGAGCTCCTACGAGCAGTACTTC. Translated, it gives CASSVGSSYEQYF.

This clone was observed a single time. This chain links TRBV29-1 with TRBJ2-3; the D is unclear. V was clipped by 8 bases and J by 3 bases, with 18 bases between them. There are 14 residues in the CDR3. From germline, CDR1 is SQVTM and CDR2 ANQGSEA. In nucleotides, the CDR3 is TGCAGCCACGGACGCCGAGAAGGTACAGATACGCAGTATTTT. Protein sequence: CSHGRREGTDTQYF.

This rearrangement joins TRBV10-3 to TRBJ2-5; D remains ambiguous. The last part of the DNA fits TRBJ2-7 better; the J call may be wrong. The germline V gene encodes CDR1 ENHRY and CDR2 SYGVKD. This CDR3 region has 13 residues. CDR3 sequence reads: CATTPEDSYEQYF. The CDR3 DNA sequence: TGTGCCACCACCCCCGAGGACTCCTACGAGCAGTACTTC.

The chain uses TRBV15 and TRBJ2-7; D possibly corresponds to TRBD1 (6 bases). Trimming removed 3 bases at V and 1 base at J, with 13 bases between. CDR3 length: 15 amino acids. From germline, CDR1 is LNHNV and CDR2 YYDKDF (reference sequence). This CDR3 is CATSRSLGGSYEQYF. The CDR3 DNA follows: TGTGCCACCAGCAGGAGTTTAGGGGGATCCTACGAGCAGTACTTC.

The chain has TRBV28 and TRBJ2-5; D unclear. The better agreement between TRBJ2-7 and the DNA end casts doubt on the J call. The length of the CDR3 is 12 residues. The germline CDR1 and CDR2 sequences are MDHEN and SYDVKM. CDR3 region: CASSDSPYEQYF. The CDR3, as DNA: TGTGCCAGCAGCGACTCCCCCTACGAGCAGTACTTC.

The rearrangement joins TRBV5-5 to TRBJ1-3; a possible D gene is TRBD1 (5 bases). V was pared by 3 bases and J by 3 bases, with 19 bases between. In germline, CDR1 is SGHKS, CDR2 YYEKEE (reference sequence). The CDR3 totals 17 residues. CDR3 nucleotides: TGTGCCAGCAGCTCATTCTTCGGGACGGCGAGTGGAAACACCATATATTTT. It encodes CASSSFFGTASGNTIYF.

The chain is built from TRBV5-1 and TRBJ2-7, with TRBD2 identical over 7 bases. The CDR3 spans 14 residues. The V segment lost 5 bases and the J segment 5 bases; nucleotides outside the gene matches: 10. Germline CDR1 SGHRS, CDR2 YFSETQ. CDR3 sequence reads: CASRRGGSQDEQYF. The CDR3 DNA reads as TGCGCCAGCAGACGAGGCGGGAGTCAGGACGAGCAGTACTTC.

The chain joins TRBV11-2 to TRBJ1-3; D is perhaps TRBD1 (6 bases). This CDR3 region has 16 residues. The V end was cut by 5 bases, the J end by 4 bases, with 18 bases between. Germline V gene data show CDR1 as SGHAT and CDR2 as FQNNGV. CDR3 protein: CASSPNPGVAGNTIYF. In DNA form, the CDR3 reads TGTGCCAGCAGCCCAAACCCAGGGGTAGCCGGAAACACCATATATTTT.